These 18 T cell receptor beta chains came from one sample sequenced in a study of molecular identifiers for immune sequencing clone quantification. A single record per CDR3 protein comes from TCRdb applying MiXCR to the PCR reads. Of hundreds of thousands of distinct CDR3 sequences listed, around 20% are singletons. The specimen was naive CD8+ T cells from blood, with Jurkat cell RNA spiked in. Stated subset: FACS-sorted CD8+CD4-CCR7+CD45RA+ naive T cells. Receptors were obtained from a human donor in good health. Some libraries in this study had Jurkat cell RNA spiked in.

This clonotype occurred many times. The chain recombines TRBV7-8 with TRBJ1-5; possible D gene TRBD1, 5 bases. The CDR3 covers 17 residues. Trimming took 1 base from V and 6 from J, leaving 19 bases between them. Germline CDR1 SGHVS, CDR2 FQNEAQ. As DNA, the CDR3 is TGTGCCAGCAGCTTAGGAGGCCGTGGGACCTTCGGTCAGCCCCAGCATTTT. Amino acids: CASSLGGRGTFGQPQHF. Complete variable domain (other parts from reference TRBV7-8 and TRBJ1-5): GAGVSQSPRYKVAKRGQDVALRCDPISGHVSLFWYQQALGQGPEFLTYFQNEAQLDKSGLPSDRFFAERPEGSVSTLKIQRTQQEDSAVYLCASSLGGRGTFGQPQHFGDGTRLSIL.

This rearrangement joins TRBV2 to TRBJ1-5; 9 bases line up with TRBD1. V lost 4 bases to trimming and J lost 7 bases; unmatched junction nucleotides: 14. The length of the CDR3 is 17 residues. Germline V gene data show CDR1 as SNHLY and CDR2 as FYNNEI. The CDR3 region is CASSGRDRDGVGQPQHF. The CDR3 DNA sequence: TGTGCCAGCAGTGGGCGGGACAGGGATGGGGTGGGCCAGCCCCAGCATTTT.

This clonotype was found many times. The chain uses TRBV12-3 or TRBV12-4 and TRBJ2-3, with TRBD1 identical over 9 bases. CDR3 length: 15 amino acids. Unmatched junction bases numbered 4, after V lost 2 bases and J lost 4 bases. The CDR3 DNA reads TGTGCCAGCAGTTTACCCGGGACAGGGTCAGATACGCAGTATTTT. This gives the protein CASSLPGTGSDTQYF.

This clonotype was observed at least ten times. The chain is built from TRBV20-1 and TRBJ1-2; D gene uncertain. The CDR3 totals 13 residues. V was trimmed by 7 bases and J by 4 bases, leaving 16 bases between them. Germline V CDR1 and CDR2: DFQATT, SNEGSKA (reference sequence). CDR3 region: CSGPGGGPYGYTF. The DNA for the CDR3 is TGCAGTGGTCCAGGCGGAGGTCCCTATGGCTACACCTTC.

In its sample, this clonotype was seen many times. The J gene is TRBJ2-7, the V gene TRBV7-9; 7 bases align to TRBD1. The CDR3 has 15 residues. J lost 3 bases, V lost 5 bases, and 10 bases had no gene match. From germline, CDR1 is SEHNR and CDR2 FQNEAQ (reference sequence). The CDR3 sequence: CASSPSGTAIYEQYF. CDR3 DNA sequence: TGTGCCAGCAGCCCCTCCGGGACAGCCATCTACGAGCAGTACTTC.

This clonotype was detected many times. The J gene is TRBJ2-3, the V gene TRBV2; 11 bases match TRBD2. The J segment lost 6 bases and the V segment lost 2 bases, leaving 1 base of the junction unmatched. CDR1 and CDR2 from the germline V gene are SNHLY and FYNNEI. There are 14 residues in the CDR3. DNA of the CDR3: TGTGCCAGCAGTGAACGACTAGCGGGGGATACGCAGTATTTT. Residues: CASSERLAGDTQYF.

At least ten counts were recorded for this clonotype. The chain is built from TRBV4-1 and TRBJ2-2, with 11 bases that match TRBD1. J was trimmed by 2 bases and V by 2 bases; bases with no gene match: 4. Germline loops: CDR1 MGHRA, CDR2 YSYEKL. This CDR3 contains 17 residues. This CDR3 reads CASSQPDRGPNTGELFF. The CDR3 DNA reads TGCGCCAGCAGCCAACCGGACAGGGGGCCCAACACCGGGGAGCTGTTTTTT.

This clonotype occurred a few times. This rearrangement joins TRBV13 to TRBJ2-1; 12 bases agree with TRBD2. The V and J ends lost 3 bases and 6 bases, in that order; junction bases with no gene match: 9. CDR3 length equals 17 residues. Germline V lookup: CDR1 PRHDT, CDR2 FYEKMQ (reference sequence). The CDR3 DNA reads as TGTGCCAGCAGCTTGCGCGGACTAGCGGGACCTGGCAATGAGCAGTTCTTC. Translated, it gives CASSLRGLAGPGNEQFF.

This clonotype was observed many times. The chain links TRBV6-2 or TRBV6-3 to TRBJ2-5, with D perhaps matching TRBD2 (6 bases). V lost 1 base and J 5 bases, leaving 20 bases between the germline ends. Germline CDR1 MNHEY, CDR2 SVGEGT. The CDR3 spans 17 residues. CDR3 in DNA: TGTGCCAGCAGTTACTTGCAACGACTAGACCGGTCGGAGACCCAGTACTTC. Encoded protein: CASSYLQRLDRSETQYF.

This clonotype occurred many times. This chain links TRBV4-1 with TRBJ1-5; D is undetermined. CDR1 is MGHRA and CDR2 is YSYEKL in the germline V gene. This CDR3 contains 14 residues. With 1 base removed from V and 2 bases from J, the gap between germline ends came to 6 bases. The CDR3 is CASSQGQGNQPQHF. CDR3 in DNA: TGCGCCAGCAGCCAAGGGCAGGGCAATCAGCCCCAGCATTTT.

Concerning this clonotype itself: One base away lies a much larger clone, so this may be a sequencing read error. This chain connects TRBV30 to TRBJ2-1; D gene uncertain. The CDR3 is made up of 13 amino acids. Germline V gene data show CDR1 as GTSNPN and CDR2 as SVGIG (reference sequence). The CDR3 region is CAWSASSYNEQLF. CDR3 sequence (DNA): TGTGCCTGGAGTGCGAGTTCCTACAATGAGCAGCTCTTC.

This clonotype was observed a few times. CDR3 protein: CASSEGQRSYGYTF. DNA of the CDR3: TGTGCCAGCAGCGAGGGACAGAGATCTTATGGCTACACCTTC. The chain is built from TRBV12-3 or TRBV12-4 and TRBJ1-2; 7 bases are shared with TRBD1. Germline trimming cut 6 bases from V and 5 bases from J; bases unmatched to any gene: 9. The CDR3 spans 14 residues.

Ten or more counts support this clonotype. J is TRBJ1-1 and V is TRBV9; weak D call: TRBD1 (6 bases). The CDR3 covers 17 residues. Trimming removed 3 bases at V and 0 bases at J, with 18 bases between. Germline CDR1 and CDR2: SGDLS and YYNGEE. Here the CDR3 reads CASSEGRGGRLNTEAFF. CDR3 coding DNA: TGTGCCAGCAGCGAGGGGAGAGGGGGGAGGTTGAACACTGAAGCTTTCTTT.

This clonotype was found many times. The J gene is TRBJ2-5, the V gene TRBV5-1, with 8 bases lining up with TRBD1. This CDR3 is 16 amino acids long. The J segment lost 2 bases and the V segment lost 4 bases, leaving 10 bases of the junction unmatched. The V gene's germline CDR1 is SGHRS and CDR2 YFSETQ. The CDR3 spells CASSPGQGGGQETQYF. The DNA of the CDR3 is TGCGCCAGCAGCCCCGGACAGGGTGGAGGGCAAGAGACCCAGTACTTC.

This clonotype was recorded a few times. The gene calls are TRBV12-3 or TRBV12-4 and TRBJ1-2, with TRBD1 matching over 9 bases. J gave up 4 bases and V 2 bases, and 8 bases lay outside the gene matches. The CDR3 totals 16 residues. The CDR3 region has the DNA TGTGCCAGCAGTTTAAATTGGGACAGGGCATTCTATGGCTACACCTTC. This translates into CASSLNWDRAFYGYTF.

Worth noting for this clonotype: This may stem from a read error, because a much larger clone lies one nucleotide away. The chain couples TRBV3-1 to TRBJ2-6; a possible D gene is TRBD1 (5 bases). Germline V gene sequence: CDR1 LGHDT, CDR2 YNNKEL (reference sequence). There are 13 residues in the CDR3. For the CDR3, the DNA is TGTGCCAGCAAGGTCTCTGGGGCCAACGTCCTGGCTTTC. Encoded protein: CASKVSGANVLAF.

At least ten counts were recorded for this clonotype. The chain is built from TRBV11-2 and TRBJ2-2; D is uncertain. Trimming stripped 3 bases from V and 3 bases from J, with 2 bases between. Germline-derived CDR1 and CDR2 are SGHAT and FQNNGV. This CDR3 contains 12 residues. The CDR3 loop reads CASSLYTGELFF. In DNA, the CDR3 is TGTGCCAGCAGCTTGTACACCGGGGAGCTGTTTTTT.

The chain carries TRBV6-5 and TRBJ2-7; D call uncertain. V was trimmed by 7 bases and J by 3 bases, leaving 7 bases between them. In germline, CDR1 is MNHEY, CDR2 SVGAGI. The CDR3 is made up of 11 amino acids. CDR3 sequence reads: CASNKGYEQYF. Written as DNA, the CDR3 is TGTGCCAGCAATAAGGGCTACGAGCAGTACTTC.